The 14 T cell receptor beta chains given below trace back to one sample, sequenced in a study of shared clonotypes between healthy human individuals. Assay used: immunoSEQ multiplex PCR; TCRdb lists only in-frame clones, some missing. The data hold about 1.1 million clones, with approximately 75% observed a single time. The sample was memory CD4+ T cells from PBMCs. Subset of the sample: CD45RA-negative fraction. Every receptor here comes from a young man in good health. Some clones in this sample may be carry-over from other donors' samples.

The chain is built from TRBV4-3 and TRBJ2-6; no definite D call. Germline CDR1 and CDR2: LGHNA and YSLEER. This CDR3 comprises 17 residues. Trimming pared 0 bases from V and 2 bases from J, leaving 11 bases between. This CDR3 reads CASSQESSLTGANVLTF. CDR3 sequence (DNA): TGCGCCAGCAGCCAAGAAAGCAGCTTGACTGGGGCCAACGTCCTGACTTTC.

This clone was recorded many times. The sample contains more than one DNA sequence encoding this CDR3. The gene calls are TRBV7-9 and TRBJ1-1, with no clear D. This CDR3 comprises 12 residues. CDR1 and CDR2 from the germline V gene are SEHNR and FQNEAQ (reference sequence). V was shortened by 3 bases and J by 7 bases, with 9 bases between the two germline ends. CDR3 residues: CASSFWGGEAFF. The CDR3 nucleotides read TGTGCCAGCAGCTTTTGGGGAGGTGAAGCTTTCTTT.

This clone was seen only once. V gene TRBV25-1 combines with J gene TRBJ2-1; a possible D gene is TRBD2 (5 bases). The V end lost 4 bases, the J end lost 0 bases, and 13 bases lay between the germline ends. The CDR3 spans 16 residues. Germline V gene data show CDR1 as MGHDK and CDR2 as SYGVNS. This CDR3 reads CASSGSTGSSYNEQFF. CDR3 in DNA: TGTGCCAGCAGTGGGTCGACGGGGAGCTCCTACAATGAGCAGTTCTTC.

The chain links TRBV19 to TRBJ1-5; no firm D call. CDR1 and CDR2 from the germline V gene are LNHDA and SQIVND (reference sequence). V was shortened by 2 bases and J by 7 bases, with 15 bases between the two germline ends. The CDR3 has 15 amino acids. The DNA of the CDR3 is TGTGCCAGTAGTATAAGGAGGGCCGCGGGGCAGCCCCAGCATTTT. As protein: CASSIRRAAGQPQHF.

V and J are TRBV6-1 and TRBJ2-6, with D unresolved. Trimming shortened V by 3 bases and J by 1 base, and 4 bases separated the two germline ends. The germline V gene encodes CDR1 MNHNS and CDR2 SASEGT. The CDR3 is 14 residues long. The CDR3 sequence is CASSDRSGANVLTF. CDR3 DNA sequence: TGTGCCAGCAGTGATAGATCTGGGGCCAACGTCCTGACTTTC.

This clone occurred once. The chain carries TRBV29-1 and TRBJ2-1, with TRBD1 matching 7 bases. The CDR3 is 13 residues long. V shed 6 bases and J 5 bases; nucleotides not matched to a gene: 7. Looked up from germline, CDR1 is SQVTM and CDR2 is ANQGSEA. CDR3 loop: CSVKGQLNNEQFF. The CDR3 DNA reads as TGCAGCGTCAAGGGACAGCTAAACAATGAGCAGTTCTTC.

The chain joins TRBV5-1 to TRBJ2-7, with TRBD1 matching 10 bases. The V and J ends lost 5 bases and 3 bases, in that order; junction bases with no gene match: 2. The CDR3 totals 13 residues. Germline V CDR1 and CDR2: SGHRS, YFSETQ. In DNA form, the CDR3 reads TGCGCCAGCAGTAGGGACAGGGGCTACGAGCAGTACTTC. Translation gives CASSRDRGYEQYF. The complete variable domain, with remaining parts taken from reference TRBV5-1 and TRBJ2-7, reads KAGVTQTPRYLIKTRGQQVTLSCSPISGHRSVSWYQQTPGQGLQFLFEYFSETQRNKGNFPGRFSGRQFSNSRSEMNVSTLELGDSALYLCASSRDRGYEQYFGPGTRLTVT.

J is TRBJ1-2 and V is TRBV27; maybe TRBD1 (5 bases). V was pared by 3 bases and J by 8 bases, with 19 bases between. Germline assignment: CDR1 MNHEY and CDR2 SMNVEV (reference sequence). The CDR3 is 15 residues long. CDR3 DNA sequence: TGTGCCAGCAGTTTGCAAGGGACCCCCTCCGTCGGCTACACCTTC. Protein product: CASSLQGTPSVGYTF.

CDR3 sequence reads: CASSYSTSGQETQYF. The CDR3 nucleotides read TGTGCCAGCAGTTACTCGACTAGCGGGCAAGAGACCCAGTACTTC. V usage is TRBV6-5 and J usage is TRBJ2-5, with 10 positions matching TRBD2. The germline gives CDR1 MNHEY, CDR2 SVGAGI. The CDR3 covers 15 residues. V lost 0 bases, J lost 2 bases, and 0 bases stayed unmatched.

Regarding this clone: The same CDR3 is also encoded by other DNA sequences in this sample. The rearrangement joins TRBV28 to TRBJ2-2; 7 positions match TRBD1. V lost 3 bases to trimming and J lost 3 bases; unmatched junction nucleotides: 1. This CDR3 has 14 residues. CDR1 is MDHEN, CDR2 SYDVKM, per germline. The CDR3 spells CASSLTGYTGELFF. CDR3 in DNA: TGTGCCAGCAGTTTGACAGGGTACACCGGGGAGCTGTTTTTT.

As DNA, the CDR3 is TGTGCCAGCAGTGAGACTAGCCTGAGCCAGTTCTTC. Protein product: CASSETSLSQFF. This sequence joins TRBV6-1 and TRBJ2-1; 7 bases agree with TRBD2. Germline V gives CDR1 MNHNS, CDR2 SASEGT. The length of the CDR3 is 12 residues. J was trimmed by 13 bases and V by 3 bases; bases with no gene match: 6.

This sequence joins TRBV19 and TRBJ1-1; TRBD1 matches at 9 bases. The CDR3 sequence is 13 residues long. V dropped 6 bases and J dropped 4; count of bases not matched to a gene: 3. Looked up from germline, CDR1 is LNHDA and CDR2 is SQIVND (reference sequence). The CDR3 sequence: CASRGDRATEAFF. CDR3 sequence (DNA): TGTGCCAGTAGAGGGGACAGGGCCACTGAAGCTTTCTTT.

This clone was seen just once. The chain uses TRBV4-2 and TRBJ1-4; no clear D. This CDR3 has 15 residues. Germline V gene sequence: CDR1 LGHNA, CDR2 YNFKEQ. V dropped 8 bases and J dropped 7 bases, with 20 bases sitting between them. The chain's CDR3 is CASRVQDLGGEKLFF. The DNA for the CDR3 is TGTGCCAGCCGAGTCCAAGACCTCGGAGGTGAAAAACTGTTTTTT.

This clone was recorded a few times. The J gene is TRBJ2-3, the V gene TRBV6-1; D possibly corresponds to TRBD1 (6 bases). Trimming left V 3 bases short and J 2 bases short, with 12 bases between. The CDR3 runs 15 residues. Germline CDR1 MNHNS, CDR2 SASEGT. As DNA, the CDR3 is TGTGCCAGCAGTGATAATGGACAGCACACAGATACGCAGTATTTT. It is translated as CASSDNGQHTDTQYF.